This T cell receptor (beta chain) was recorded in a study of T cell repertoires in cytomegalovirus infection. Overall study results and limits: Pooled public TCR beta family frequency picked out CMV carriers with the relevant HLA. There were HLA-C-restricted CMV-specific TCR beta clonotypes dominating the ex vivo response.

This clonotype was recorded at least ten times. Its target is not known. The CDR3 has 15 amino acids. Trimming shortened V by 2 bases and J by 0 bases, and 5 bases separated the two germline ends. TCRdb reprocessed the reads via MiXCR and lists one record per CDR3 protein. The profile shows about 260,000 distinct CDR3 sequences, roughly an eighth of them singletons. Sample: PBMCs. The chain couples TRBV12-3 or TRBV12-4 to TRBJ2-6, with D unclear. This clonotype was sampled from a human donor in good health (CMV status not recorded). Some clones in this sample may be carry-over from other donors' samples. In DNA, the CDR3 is TGTGCCAGCAGTTTATACTCCTCTGGGGCCAACGTCCTGACTTTC. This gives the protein CASSLYSSGANVLTF.